These 28 T cell receptor beta chains originate from one sample sequenced in a study of identical twins. TCRdb analysed the 5' RACE reads with MiXCR anew, one entry per CDR3 protein. The sample has about 210,000 distinct CDR3 sequences, less than 10% seen once. The specimen sequenced was memory (CD45RO+) T cells sorted from blood. These receptors were taken from a woman aged 18-30 years in good health.

This clonotype was seen ten or more times. CDR3 amino acids: CASSPEEGTNYQPQHF. The CDR3 DNA is TGTGCCAGCAGTCCCGAGGAAGGGACCAATTATCAGCCCCAGCATTTT. V usage is TRBV6-4 and J usage is TRBJ1-5; D might be TRBD1 (5 bases). Germline lookup yields CDR1 MRHNA and CDR2 SNTAGT. V lost 5 bases and J 5 bases, leaving 19 bases between the germline ends. CDR3 size: 16 residues.

In its sample, this clonotype was seen a few times. The V gene is TRBV12-3 or TRBV12-4, the J gene TRBJ2-1; 13 nucleotides agree with TRBD2. After removal of 5 bases from V and 10 bases from J, the junction contained 8 bases not matched to a gene. The CDR3 consists of 15 residues. CDR3 region: CASSQLAGGREEQFF. CDR3 nucleotides: TGTGCCAGCAGTCAACTAGCGGGGGGGAGGGAAGAGCAGTTCTTC.

This clonotype was detected a few times. The chain couples TRBV20-1 to TRBJ2-5; possible D gene TRBD2, 6 bases. V was clipped by 6 bases and J by 2 bases, with 16 bases between them. The CDR3 runs 14 residues. Germline values: CDR1 DFQATT, CDR2 SNEGSKA (reference sequence). For the CDR3, the DNA is TGCAGTGCCGCCCGGGGTAGCGGACAAGAGACCCAGTACTTC. This encodes CSAARGSGQETQYF.

The sample holds a few counts of this clonotype. The rearrangement uses TRBV7-2 and TRBJ2-1; D ambiguous. There are 12 residues in the CDR3. Trimming took off 6 bases at V and 8 bases at J, with 11 bases between the two ends. Per germline, CDR1 SGHTA and CDR2 FQGNSA. The CDR3 nucleotides are TGTGCCAGCAGAAGTAGCCCCGATGAGCAGTTCTTC. Residues: CASRSSPDEQFF.

This clonotype was detected only a few times. This rearrangement joins TRBV10-3 to TRBJ2-5; 8 bases are shared with TRBD1. The trim removed 10 bases at V and 4 bases at J, leaving 8 bases unmatched. The CDR3 has 13 residues. CDR1 is ENHRY and CDR2 is SYGVKD in the germline V gene. CDR3 loop: CATTGGGGETQYF. The CDR3 nucleotides read TGTGCCACTACAGGGGGTGGAGGAGAGACCCAGTACTTC.

This clonotype was counted ten times or more. This chain uses TRBV7-8 with TRBJ2-5; D might be TRBD1 (6 bases). CDR3 size: 15 residues. V shed 6 bases and J shed 4 bases, with 18 bases lying between them. The germline V gene encodes CDR1 SGHVS and CDR2 FQNEAQ. CDR3 DNA sequence: TGTGCCAGCAGTACAGCCGGGACATTGAGAGAGACCCAGTACTTC. Translating gives CASSTAGTLRETQYF.

At least ten counts were recorded for this clonotype. The chain is built from TRBV24-1 and TRBJ2-1; D gene unclear. The CDR3 loop spans 16 amino acids. V shed 4 bases and J shed 7 bases, with 19 bases lying between them. CDR1 and CDR2 from the germline V gene are KGHDR and SFDVKD. CDR3 sequence: CATSDPSNSLINEQFF. In DNA, the CDR3 is TGTGCCACCAGTGACCCCTCGAACTCCTTGATAAATGAGCAGTTCTTC.

There are a few counts of this clonotype. The DNA of the CDR3 is TGTGCCTGGAGTAATGGACTAGCGGGAGTTTTCGATGAGCAGTTCTTC. Its translation is CAWSNGLAGVFDEQFF. The chain combines TRBV30 with TRBJ2-1; 13 bases map to TRBD2. The V segment lost 2 bases and the J segment 8 bases; nucleotides outside the gene matches: 9. The germline CDR1 and CDR2 sequences are GTSNPN and SVGIG (reference sequence). The CDR3 is 16 amino acids.

This clonotype appeared a few times. V usage is TRBV18 and J usage is TRBJ2-7, with 9 positions matching TRBD1. Germline-derived CDR1 and CDR2 are KGHSH and LQKENI. The CDR3 consists of 14 residues. J gave up 7 bases and V 4 bases, and 8 bases lay outside the gene matches. For the CDR3, the DNA is TGTGCCAGCTCACGACAGGGGGAAGGGGTGGAGCAGTACTTC. Translated, it gives CASSRQGEGVEQYF.

This clonotype was observed a few times. This chain joins TRBV29-1 and TRBJ2-2; D possibly uses TRBD1 or TRBD2 (6 bases each). CDR1 and CDR2 (germline): SQVTM, ANQGSEA. The V end was cut by 6 bases, the J end by 6 bases, with 17 bases between. The length of the CDR3 is 14 residues. The CDR3 loop is CSVRGQRGAGELFF. CDR3 sequence (DNA): TGCAGCGTCAGAGGACAGCGCGGGGCCGGGGAGCTGTTTTTT.

In its sample, this clonotype was seen a few times. J is TRBJ1-5 and V is TRBV15; 9 bases are a match to TRBD1. The CDR3 is made up of 16 amino acids. Germline-derived CDR1 and CDR2 are LNHNV and YYDKDF (reference sequence). J lost 5 bases, V lost 0 bases, and 5 bases had no gene match. The CDR3 DNA is TGTGCCACCAGCAGAGATGTGGGACAGGGTCATCAGCCCCAGCATTTT. Its translation: CATSRDVGQGHQPQHF.

This chain links TRBV7-2 with TRBJ2-7; 7 bases match TRBD2. V was clipped by 5 bases and J by 0 bases; unmatched bases: 7. The length of the CDR3 is 15 residues. The germline V gene encodes CDR1 SGHTA and CDR2 FQGNSA. In DNA form, the CDR3 reads TGTGCCAGCAGCCGCTCCGGGACTACCTCCTACGAGCAGTACTTC. This gives the protein CASSRSGTTSYEQYF.

This clonotype was seen more than once but under ten times. CDR3 in amino acids: CASSRMGTGGETQYF. In DNA, the CDR3 is TGTGCCAGCAGCCGGATGGGGACAGGAGGAGAGACCCAGTACTTC. J is TRBJ2-5 and V is TRBV3-1; TRBD1 matches at 8 bases. Germline V gives CDR1 LGHDT, CDR2 YNNKEL (reference sequence). With V trimmed by 4 bases and J by 4 bases, 8 bases remained unmatched. The CDR3 runs to 15 residues.

This clonotype occurred a few times. V gene TRBV7-9 combines with J gene TRBJ2-7; possibly TRBD1 or TRBD2 for D (5 bases each). Trimming stripped 1 base from V and 6 bases from J, with 7 bases between. CDR1 is SEHNR, CDR2 FQNEAQ, per germline (reference sequence). The CDR3 sequence is 12 residues long. The CDR3: CASSLVGTEQYF. CDR3 sequence (DNA): TGTGCCAGCAGCTTAGTTGGGACCGAGCAGTACTTC.

This clonotype was observed a few times. V is TRBV20-1 and J is TRBJ2-3; D may correspond to TRBD1 or TRBD2 (5 bases each). The CDR3 consists of 14 residues. Germline V CDR1 and CDR2: DFQATT, SNEGSKA (reference sequence). Trimming left V 5 bases short and J 4 bases short, with 16 bases between. The CDR3 loop is CSADGTLRADTQYF. The CDR3 bases are TGCAGTGCTGACGGGACCCTCCGCGCAGATACGCAGTATTTT.

The chain carries TRBV11-2 and TRBJ2-4; D might be TRBD2 (5 bases). The ends were cut back, 1 base at V and 1 base at J, with 5 bases in the middle. The CDR3 is 14 residues long. Germline CDR1 is SGHAT and CDR2 is FQNNGV. The CDR3 reads CASSLAGAKNIQYF. CDR3 sequence (DNA): TGTGCCAGCAGCTTAGCGGGGGCCAAAAACATTCAGTACTTC.

As DNA, the CDR3 is TGTGCCAGCAGCGAATTAGCGCGAGATGACAATGAGCAGTTCTTC. It is translated as CASSELARDDNEQFF. The V and J genes are TRBV9 and TRBJ2-1; perhaps TRBD2 as D (5 bases). CDR1 and CDR2 from the germline V gene are SGDLS and YYNGEE. The CDR3 extends over 15 amino acids. Trimming took 3 bases from V and 5 from J, leaving 15 bases between them.

The chain joins TRBV11-2 to TRBJ1-1; tentative D call: TRBD1 (6 bases). V lost 4 bases to trimming and J lost 3 bases, with 24 bases between them. CDR1 and CDR2 from the germline V gene are SGHAT and FQNNGV. The CDR3 contains 18 residues. The chain's CDR3 is CASSSLSSPGGGYTEAFF. The CDR3 nucleotides read TGTGCCAGCAGCTCATTAAGTTCCCCGGGGGGCGGGTACACTGAAGCTTTCTTT.

This clonotype was detected ten times or more. The chain employs TRBV24-1 and TRBJ2-1, with 9 bases that match TRBD1. Per the germline V gene, CDR1 is KGHDR and CDR2 is SFDVKD. V dropped 2 bases and J dropped 9; count of bases not matched to a gene: 7. CDR3 length: 15 amino acids. CDR3 DNA: TGTGCCACCAGTGATTCTTTGACAGGGGGAGGTGAGCAGTTCTTC. Protein product: CATSDSLTGGGEQFF.

This clonotype was seen only a few times. This chain connects TRBV3-1 to TRBJ1-2; D gene ambiguous. V dropped 2 bases and J dropped 4 bases, with 8 bases sitting between them. The CDR3 runs to 13 residues. Per germline, CDR1 LGHDT and CDR2 YNNKEL (reference sequence). The CDR3 here is CASSQRVVYGYTF. The CDR3, as DNA: TGTGCCAGCAGCCAAAGGGTAGTCTATGGCTACACCTTC.

This clonotype was counted many times. The rearrangement links TRBV6-2 or TRBV6-3 to TRBJ2-7; 7 bases agree with TRBD2. The germline V gene has CDR1 MNHEY and CDR2 SVGEGT. J was trimmed by 4 bases and V by 6 bases; bases with no gene match: 3. The CDR3 extends over 12 amino acids. This CDR3 is CASSWEGYEQYF. In nucleotides, the CDR3 is TGTGCCAGCAGCTGGGAGGGGTACGAGCAGTACTTC.

This clonotype showed up many times. The chain carries TRBV12-3 or TRBV12-4 and TRBJ1-6; D may be TRBD1 (5 bases). The CDR3 runs 15 residues. Trimming shortened V by 4 bases and J by 0 bases, and 7 bases separated the two germline ends. The CDR3 region is CASSWGSSYNSPLHF. CDR3 nucleotides: TGTGCCAGCAGTTGGGGCAGCTCCTATAATTCACCCCTCCACTTT.

Turning to this clonotype: A read error may produce the germline difference seen at one junction end. The chain is built from TRBV20-1 and TRBJ2-1, with D perhaps TRBD2 (8 bases). Germline CDR1 is DFQATT and CDR2 is SNEGSKA (reference sequence). This CDR3 is built from 15 residues. The CDR3 here is CSARKLAGQYNEQFF. As DNA, the CDR3 is TGCAGTGCTAGGAAATTAGCGGGACAGTACAATGAACAGTTCTTC.

This clonotype has just a few counts. The J gene is TRBJ2-7, the V gene TRBV3-1; tentatively, D is TRBD1 (5 bases). The V end lost 2 bases, the J end lost 1 base, and 9 bases lay between the germline ends. CDR3 length equals 14 residues. Germline V gene lookup returns CDR1 LGHDT and CDR2 YNNKEL (reference sequence). The CDR3 spells CASSQMAGSYEQYF. The CDR3 DNA sequence: TGTGCCAGCAGCCAAATGGCAGGGTCCTACGAGCAGTACTTC.

Only a few counts were recorded for this clonotype. The chain has TRBV7-3 and TRBJ1-6; possibly TRBD1 for D (5 bases). Germline V gene lookup returns CDR1 SGHTA and CDR2 FQGTGA. V gave up 2 bases and J gave up 7 bases, with 9 bases separating them. CDR3 length: 14 amino acids. The CDR3 protein is CASSLGDSNSPLHF. In DNA, the CDR3 is TGTGCCAGCAGCTTAGGGGACTCGAATTCACCCCTCCACTTT.

Only a few counts were recorded for this clonotype. J is TRBJ2-7 and V is TRBV6-5; TRBD1 matches 7 bases. The CDR3 runs to 14 residues. J lost 2 bases, V lost 4 bases, and 5 bases had no gene match. Germline CDR1 and CDR2: MNHEY and SVGAGI. The CDR3 protein is CASSSDRFPYEQYF. The CDR3 coding sequence is TGTGCCAGCAGTTCGGACAGGTTCCCCTACGAGCAGTACTTC.

This clonotype turned up a few times. The chain recombines TRBV12-3 or TRBV12-4 with TRBJ2-7; TRBD2 is a possible D gene (6 bases). V was cut by 2 bases and J by 3 bases, with 11 bases left in between. The CDR3 totals 14 residues. CDR3 DNA sequence: TGTGCCAGCAGTTTAATGGAGGGTTTCTACGAGCAGTACTTC. Protein product: CASSLMEGFYEQYF.

This clonotype occurred a few times. J is TRBJ2-2 and V is TRBV12-3 or TRBV12-4; 11 nucleotides match TRBD2. CDR3 size: 15 residues. V dropped 1 base and J dropped 6; count of bases not matched to a gene: 1. CDR3 nucleotide sequence: TGTGCCAGCAGTTTAGTTAGCGGGAGGGCCGGGGAGCTGTTTTTT. Translating it yields CASSLVSGRAGELFF.